This is a list of T cell receptor beta chains from one sample in a study of regulatory T cells in long-lasting Graves disease. TCRdb re-derived calls from the multiplex PCR reads in MiXCR, one entry per CDR3 protein. The sample gives over 650,000 distinct CDR3 sequences, 30% of which show up once; roughly 41% is in the top ten. Specimen: peripheral blood mononuclear cells (PBMCs), collected when the disease was refractory, from a patient treated with antithyroid drugs. These receptors came from a female donor with Graves disease. CDR3s include the opening cysteine and the closing phenylalanine or tryptophan. A D gene is named only where the DNA matches it firmly. Size is omitted from some rows. Given values are once, few, many or a class for expanded clones.

J,V,D,size,length,CDR3,DNA
TRBJ1-5,TRBV2,-,few,19,CASSVPSTETLVSNQPQHF,TGTGCCAGCAGTGTGCCGTCGACAGAAACCCTAGTTAGCAATCAGCCCCAGCATTTT
TRBJ2-7,TRBV3-1,-,-,15,CASSQDASPTYEQYF,TGTGCCAGCAGCCAAGACGCTAGCCCCACCTACGAGCAGTACTTC
TRBJ2-7,TRBV6-1,-,-,17,CASSEWFERYHSYEQYF,TGTGCCAGCAGTGAATGGTTTGAGCGGTACCACTCCTACGAGCAGTACTTC
TRBJ1-2,TRBV28,-,many,14,CASSDLSHRYGYTF,TGTGCCAGCAGTGACTTATCGCACCGCTATGGCTACACCTTC
TRBJ2-1,TRBV7-6,-,-,15,CASSLAGAQSHEQFF,TGTGCCAGCAGCTTAGCGGGGGCACAATCCCATGAGCAGTTCTTC
TRBJ1-1,TRBV19,TRBD1,-,14,CASTLTRGNTEAFF,TGTGCCAGTACCCTGACCAGGGGGAACACTGAGGCTTTCTTT
TRBJ1-1,TRBV6-2/TRBV6-3,-,-,14,CASSYKVPNTEAFF,TGTGCCAGCAGTTACAAAGTACCGAACACTGAAGCTTTCTTT
TRBJ1-5,TRBV28,-,-,12,CASTFGNQPQHF,TGTGCCAGCACGTTCGGCAATCAGCCCCAGCATTTT
TRBJ2-7,TRBV6-2/TRBV6-3,TRBD2,few,14,CASNYSGLAGEQYF,TGTGCCAGCAATTACTCAGGACTAGCGGGCGAGCAGTACTTC
TRBJ1-1,TRBV15,-,-,14,CATSSRGAYTEAFF,TGTGCCACCAGCAGTCGAGGGGCCTACACTGAAGCTTTCTTT
TRBJ1-2,TRBV19,TRBD1,few,15,CASSTGGAPNYGYTF,TGTGCCAGTTCGACAGGGGGCGCCCCTAACTATGGCTACACCTTC
TRBJ2-7,TRBV20-1,TRBD1,few,13,CSAGDRATYEQYF,TGCAGTGCTGGGGACAGGGCTACCTACGAGCAGTACTTC
TRBJ1-3,TRBV14,-,once,15,CASSRITEFGNTIYF,TGTGCCAGCAGTCGTATTACGGAATTTGGAAACACCATATATTTT
TRBJ1-3,TRBV15,-,-,14,CATSTDRPGNTIYF,TGTGCCACCAGCACAGACAGGCCTGGAAACACCATATATTTT
TRBJ2-7,TRBV12-3/TRBV12-4,-,many,15,CASRLERGQSYEQYF,TGTGCCAGCCGACTAGAGCGGGGACAATCCTACGAGCAGTACTTC
TRBJ1-5,TRBV2,-,-,13,CASRTSSNQPQHF,TGTGCCAGCAGGACTTCAAGCAATCAGCCCCAGCATTTT
TRBJ1-3,TRBV12-3/TRBV12-4,-,few,15,CASSLATISGNTIYF,TGTGCCAGCAGTTTGGCCACGATCTCTGGAAACACCATATATTTT
TRBJ2-7,TRBV6-1,TRBD2,few,13,CANGASGISEQYF,TGTGCCAACGGGGCTAGCGGGATTTCCGAGCAGTACTTC
TRBJ1-1,TRBV19,TRBD1,few,15,CASRGQGQPNTEAFF,TGTGCCAGTAGGGGACAGGGACAACCCAACACTGAAGCTTTCTTT
TRBJ1-5,TRBV11-2,-,-,14,CASSLGGKNQPQHF,TGTGCCAGCAGCTTAGGGGGAAAAAATCAGCCCCAGCATTTT
TRBJ2-7,TRBV28,-,many,15,CASSVNRKTSYEQYF,TGTGCCAGCAGTGTGAACCGAAAAACATCCTACGAGCAGTACTTC
TRBJ2-7,TRBV5-1,-,few,15,CASSLSGVGAYEQYF,TGCGCCAGCAGCTTAAGTGGAGTGGGGGCCTACGAGCAGTACTTC
TRBJ1-1,TRBV12-3/TRBV12-4,-,-,12,CASKPMNTEAFF,TGTGCCAGCAAGCCGATGAACACTGAAGCTTTCTTT
TRBJ1-1,TRBV7-3,-,-,15,CASSQGVGVDTEAFF,TGCGCCAGCAGCCAAGGTGTGGGGGTGGACACTGAAGCTTTCTTT
TRBJ1-1,TRBV7-2,-,-,15,CASSLRRALNTEAFF,TGTGCCAGCAGCTTGAGAAGGGCGTTGAACACTGAAGCTTTCTTT
TRBJ2-5,TRBV6-1,-,-,13,CASSGGMVDSQYF,TGTGCCAGCAGCGGGGGAATGGTAGATTCCCAGTACTTC
TRBJ2-1,TRBV2,TRBD2,-,16,CASNGLAGSSYNEQFF,TGTGCCAGCAACGGACTAGCGGGATCTTCCTACAATGAGCAGTTCTTC
TRBJ1-1,TRBV9,TRBD1,-,14,CASSAGGGTAEAFF,TGTGCCAGCAGCGCGGGAGGGGGCACGGCTGAAGCTTTCTTT
TRBJ2-7,TRBV2,-,many,14,CASSVGAFSYEQYF,TGTGCCAGCAGTGTCGGGGCCTTCTCCTACGAGCAGTACTTC
TRBJ2-1,TRBV14,-,-,14,CASSQLTGRSEQFF,TGTGCCAGCAGCCAGCTTACAGGGAGGTCTGAGCAGTTCTTC
TRBJ1-1,TRBV19,-,-,18,CASRRSARELSDGTEAFF,TGTGCCAGTAGGCGGTCGGCCAGGGAGTTGTCGGACGGCACTGAAGCTTTCTTT
TRBJ2-5,TRBV12-5,TRBD2,few,15,CASGVAGGMSETQYF,TGTGCTAGTGGAGTAGCGGGAGGTATGTCAGAGACCCAGTACTTC
TRBJ1-5,TRBV6-2/TRBV6-3,-,-,14,CATRKDYSNQPQHF,TGTGCCACCCGGAAGGACTATAGCAATCAGCCCCAGCATTTT
TRBJ1-4,TRBV20-1,-,few,13,CSAKSTTNEKLFF,TGCAGTGCCAAATCCACAACTAATGAAAAACTGTTTTTT
TRBJ2-6,TRBV2,TRBD1,many,16,CASSQGVSRGANVLTF,TGTGCCAGCAGCCAGGGGGTGAGCCGCGGGGCCAACGTCCTGACTTTC
TRBJ1-1,TRBV9,-,few,14,CASSVGQLNTEAFF,TGTGCCAGCAGCGTCGGACAGCTGAACACTGAAGCTTTCTTT
TRBJ1-2,TRBV2,-,many,13,CASSRDNNYGYTF,TGTGCCAGTTCTCGGGACAATAACTATGGCTACACCTTC
TRBJ2-7,TRBV6-1,-,-,13,CGSSVQRGYEQYF,TGTGGCAGCAGTGTTCAGAGAGGCTACGAGCAGTACTTC
TRBJ2-2,TRBV28,-,many,13,CASSSGATGELFF,TGTGCCAGCAGTTCAGGAGCAACCGGGGAGCTGTTTTTT
TRBJ2-2,TRBV2,TRBD2,once,21,CASKLEGPSGVRLANTGELFF,TGTGCCAGCAAACTAGAGGGCCCTAGCGGAGTAAGATTAGCGAACACCGGGGAGCTGTTTTTT
TRBJ1-5,TRBV12-5,-,-,14,CASGLAGTLQPQHF,TGTGCTAGTGGTTTGGCAGGGACGCTTCAGCCCCAGCATTTT
TRBJ2-4,TRBV28,-,-,13,CASSPPPPPLQYF,TGTGCCAGCAGTCCCCCACCTCCCCCACTTCAGTACTTC
TRBJ2-4,TRBV5-6,TRBD2,few,13,CASSSSGSNIQYF,TGTGCCAGCAGCAGTAGCGGGAGTAACATTCAGTACTTC
TRBJ1-5,TRBV12-3/TRBV12-4,TRBD1,many,14,CASTRTGRNQPQHF,TGTGCCAGCACCCGGACAGGTCGAAATCAGCCCCAGCATTTT
TRBJ1-2,TRBV6-1,-,many,13,CASTSRTNYGYTF,TGTGCCAGCACGAGCAGGACTAACTATGGCTACACCTTC